This entry lists 23 T cell receptor beta chains sequenced from one sample in a study of CD4 T cells in relation to SARS-CoV-2 and coronaviruses. No antigen is known for these receptors. CD4+ T cells from unexposed donors were obtained before the COVID-19 pandemic (2011-2018). After about 11 days of culture, CD4+ T cells were isolated. This table comes from immunoSEQ multiplex PCR, and its TCRdb copy is limited to in-frame clones, with some not included. Of 28,000 or so clones detected, about 77% appear once; the ten largest clones hold over 15%. Material for sequencing was CD4+ T cells from PBMCs, cultured in vitro. Source of these receptors: a human donor in good health.

The rearrangement uses TRBV18 and TRBJ2-3; D is perhaps TRBD1 (6 bases). The CDR3 spans 15 residues. The germline V gene has CDR1 KGHSH and CDR2 LQKENI. V was pared by 6 bases and J by 3 bases, with 16 bases between. The CDR3 DNA follows: TGTGCCAGCTCCCGGGACACGGTATTAACAGATACGCAGTATTTT. It is translated as CASSRDTVLTDTQYF.

This clone was detected once. V gene TRBV19 combines with J gene TRBJ2-2; D gene uncertain. Germline CDR1 and CDR2: LNHDA and SQIVND (reference sequence). The CDR3 is made up of 13 amino acids. V lost 6 bases to trimming and J lost 2 bases, with 7 bases between them. In nucleotides, the CDR3 is TGTGCCAGTAGGGGCACCAACACCGGGGAGCTGTTTTTT. Translation: CASRGTNTGELFF.

The chain has TRBV6-5 and TRBJ1-1; D ambiguous. The V and J ends lost 6 bases and 6 bases respectively, with 11 bases between them. The CDR3 is 12 residues long. Germline values: CDR1 MNHEY, CDR2 SVGAGI. The CDR3 coding sequence is TGTGCCAGCAGCTCTCTCGGGGCTGAAGCTTTCTTT. Translation: CASSSLGAEAFF.

There are a few counts of this clone. This chain uses TRBV7-9 with TRBJ2-7; either TRBD1 or TRBD2 may supply D (6 bases each). V shed 1 base and J shed 5 bases, with 12 bases lying between them. Germline CDR1 reads SEHNR; CDR2 reads FQNEAQ (reference sequence). The length of the CDR3 is 14 residues. The CDR3 DNA follows: TGTGCCAGCAGCTTAGTAGGGGGGTTCCACGAGCAGTACTTC. Amino acid sequence: CASSLVGGFHEQYF.

This chain links TRBV19 with TRBJ1-1; 7 nucleotides match TRBD1. The germline gives CDR1 LNHDA, CDR2 SQIVND (reference sequence). This CDR3 is 16 amino acids long. The V gene end was trimmed by 7 bases and the J gene end by 1 base; junction bases not matched to a gene: 12. The CDR3 DNA sequence: TGTGCCAGTAACCGACCCACCAGGGGGAAGAACACTGAAGCTTTCTTT. This codes for CASNRPTRGKNTEAFF.

The chain combines TRBV12-3 or TRBV12-4 with TRBJ2-5; no definite D call. The V gene lost 6 bases and the J gene lost 5 bases, with 13 bases spanning the gap. The CDR3 covers 13 residues. This CDR3 reads CASSWGLEETQYF. In DNA form, the CDR3 reads TGTGCCAGCAGCTGGGGTCTGGAGGAGACCCAGTACTTC.

The chain recombines TRBV6-8 with TRBJ1-4, with 10 bases aligning to TRBD1. Trimming cost V 5 bases and J 0 bases; bases outside gene matches: 6. Germline V gene sequence: CDR1 MNHGY, CDR2 SAAAGT. The CDR3 length is 17 residues. The CDR3 nucleotides read TGTGCCAGCAGTATGCCGGGACAGGGGTCAACTAATGAAAAACTGTTTTTT. Encoded protein: CASSMPGQGSTNEKLFF.

This clone occurred once. V is TRBV4-1 and J is TRBJ1-4, with D possibly TRBD1 on 5 matching bases. CDR1 is MGHRA, CDR2 YSYEKL, per germline. V dropped 0 bases and J dropped 7 bases, with 18 bases sitting between them. The CDR3 is 17 amino acids. The CDR3 region is CASSQDLRDLRREKLFF. CDR3 DNA sequence: TGCGCCAGCAGCCAAGATCTCCGGGACCTTCGGCGTGAAAAACTGTTTTTT.

The gene calls are TRBV19 and TRBJ2-7; 14 nucleotides line up with TRBD2. Germline CDR1 reads LNHDA; CDR2 reads SQIVND (reference sequence). The CDR3 is 16 amino acids. Trimming cost V 6 bases and J 4 bases; bases outside gene matches: 8. CDR3 sequence: CASSMTSGRAEYEQYF. As DNA, the CDR3 is TGTGCCAGTAGCATGACTAGCGGGAGGGCCGAGTACGAGCAGTACTTC. Filled out from reference TRBV19 and TRBJ2-7, the complete variable domain reads DGGITQSPKYLFRKEGQNVTLSCEQNLNHDAMYWYRQDPGQGLRLIYYSQIVNDFQKGDIAEGYSVSREKKESFPLTVTSAQKNPTAFYLCASSMTSGRAEYEQYFGPGTRLTVT.

The genes are TRBV7-2 and TRBJ2-1; D might be TRBD1 (6 bases). Germline CDR1 SGHTA, CDR2 FQGNSA. This CDR3 comprises 13 residues. V was clipped by 4 bases and J by 6 bases, with 10 bases between them. Written as DNA, the CDR3 is TGTGCCAGCAGCTCAATGACAGGCAATGAGCAGTTCTTC. Its translation is CASSSMTGNEQFF.

The J gene is TRBJ2-6, the V gene TRBV19; 14 bases map to TRBD2. The CDR3 loop spans 20 amino acids. Germline V gives CDR1 LNHDA, CDR2 SQIVND (reference sequence). Trimming at V came to 9 bases and at J to 3 bases, leaving 16 bases not matched to a gene. The CDR3 region has the DNA TGTGCCAGGAGGACCCCGGGACTAGCGGGAGATTGGGGTGGGGCCAACGTCCTGACTTTC. This codes for CARRTPGLAGDWGGANVLTF.

As concerns this clone: At one boundary the junction diverges from the germline segment, which might be a read error. V usage is TRBV7-7 and J usage is TRBJ2-5; 7 nucleotides line up with TRBD1. From germline, CDR1 is SSHAT and CDR2 FNYEAQ (reference sequence). The CDR3 sequence is 14 residues long. The CDR3: CASSLGQAQETQYF. The CDR3, as DNA: TGTGCTAGCAGCTTAGGACAGGCCCAAGAGACCCAGTACTTC.

V gene TRBV29-1 combines with J gene TRBJ2-6; D remains unclear. Germline V gives CDR1 SQVTM, CDR2 ANQGSEA. This CDR3 has 13 amino acids. V was cut by 3 bases and J by 4 bases, with 7 bases left in between. The CDR3 region is CSVDVSGANVLTF. Here the CDR3 DNA reads TGCAGCGTTGATGTTTCGGGGGCCAACGTCCTGACTTTC.

The rearrangement links TRBV11-2 to TRBJ2-7; TRBD1 matches at 7 bases. Germline CDR1 is SGHAT and CDR2 is FQNNGV. V dropped 5 bases and J dropped 7; count of bases not matched to a gene: 8. This CDR3 has 13 amino acids. This CDR3 is CASSAIGTEEQYF. CDR3 nucleotide sequence: TGTGCCAGCAGCGCCATAGGGACAGAAGAGCAGTACTTC.

The rearrangement links TRBV7-8 to TRBJ1-2; D gene unclear. CDR3 length: 13 residues. The V gene's germline CDR1 is SGHVS and CDR2 FQNEAQ. V was trimmed by 0 bases and J by 4 bases, leaving 6 bases between them. This chain's CDR3 is CASSLAGLYGYTF. DNA of the CDR3: TGTGCCAGCAGCTTAGCGGGCCTCTATGGCTACACCTTC.

This clone appeared a single time. This chain joins TRBV7-8 and TRBJ2-1, with D perhaps given as TRBD1 or TRBD2 (6 bases each). Germline lookup yields CDR1 SGHVS and CDR2 FQNEAQ. The CDR3 loop spans 14 amino acids. V lost 6 bases to trimming and J lost 4 bases, with 13 bases between them. The CDR3 spells CASSYGGPYNEQFF. In nucleotides, the CDR3 is TGTGCCAGCAGTTATGGGGGGCCTTACAATGAGCAGTTCTTC.

This chain connects TRBV4-1 to TRBJ2-7, with TRBD2 matching over 8 bases. The CDR3 length is 15 residues. The germline V gene encodes CDR1 MGHRA and CDR2 YSYEKL. V dropped 1 base and J dropped 2; count of bases not matched to a gene: 4. The CDR3 is CASSQVTGGAYEQYF. CDR3 nucleotide sequence: TGCGCCAGCAGCCAAGTTACGGGGGGGGCCTACGAGCAGTACTTC.

The chain joins TRBV5-4 to TRBJ2-1; 8 bases map to TRBD2. The CDR3 is made up of 15 amino acids. Germline-derived CDR1 and CDR2 are SGHNT and YYREEE (reference sequence). V lost 0 bases to trimming and J lost 5 bases; unmatched junction nucleotides: 4. The CDR3 sequence is CASSLGGLVNNEQFF. CDR3 sequence (DNA): TGTGCCAGCAGCTTGGGGGGACTAGTCAACAATGAGCAGTTCTTC. The entire variable domain, with the rest obtained from reference TRBV5-4 and TRBJ2-1, is as follows: ETGVTQSPTHLIKTRGQQVTLRCSSQSGHNTVSWYQQALGQGPQFIFQYYREEENGRGNFPPRFSGLQFPNYSSELNVNALELDDSALYLCASSLGGLVNNEQFFGPGTRLTVL.

This clone showed up just once. The chain has TRBV4-1 and TRBJ2-3, with TRBD2 identical over 7 bases. V lost 2 bases, J lost 11 bases, and 13 bases stayed unmatched. The CDR3 runs 15 residues. Looked up from germline, CDR1 is MGHRA and CDR2 is YSYEKL. The CDR3 bases are TGCGCCAGCAGCCAATCTCAGCGGGGCCCATACCAGCAGTATTTT. Amino acid sequence: CASSQSQRGPYQQYF.

The rearrangement joins TRBV5-1 to TRBJ2-7, with a tentative D call TRBD1 (6 bases). CDR1 and CDR2 from the germline V gene are SGHRS and YFSETQ. The CDR3 sequence is 14 residues long. V was shortened by 4 bases and J by 3 bases, with 14 bases between the two germline ends. This chain's CDR3 is CASSPQGLDYEQYF. The CDR3 bases are TGCGCCAGCAGCCCACAGGGTTTGGACTACGAGCAGTACTTC.

The chain uses TRBV18 and TRBJ2-5; D unclear. Trimming left V 8 bases short and J 5 bases short, with 12 bases between. The CDR3 is 12 residues long. The V gene's germline CDR1 is KGHSH and CDR2 LQKENI. CDR3 in DNA: TGTGCCAGCGCAGCAGGCTGGGAGACCCAGTACTTC. Its protein is CASAAGWETQYF.

This clone was counted only a few times. This chain links TRBV7-2 with TRBJ2-7; 7 bases match TRBD1. V lost 1 base, J lost 2 bases, and 5 bases stayed unmatched. The CDR3 is 15 amino acids. Per germline, CDR1 SGHTA and CDR2 FQGNSA. CDR3 sequence reads: CASSLVTGATYEQYF. The CDR3 DNA is TGTGCCAGCAGCTTAGTTACAGGGGCGACCTACGAGCAGTACTTC.

The rearrangement uses TRBV10-3 and TRBJ2-3; tentatively, D is TRBD1 (5 bases). Looked up from germline, CDR1 is ENHRY and CDR2 is SYGVKD. CDR3 size: 16 residues. The V end lost 2 bases, the J end lost 3 bases, and 15 bases lay between the germline ends. The DNA for the CDR3 is TGTGCCATCAGTGAGCGTTCTCAGGGTGCAACAGATACGCAGTATTTT. Residues: CAISERSQGATDTQYF.